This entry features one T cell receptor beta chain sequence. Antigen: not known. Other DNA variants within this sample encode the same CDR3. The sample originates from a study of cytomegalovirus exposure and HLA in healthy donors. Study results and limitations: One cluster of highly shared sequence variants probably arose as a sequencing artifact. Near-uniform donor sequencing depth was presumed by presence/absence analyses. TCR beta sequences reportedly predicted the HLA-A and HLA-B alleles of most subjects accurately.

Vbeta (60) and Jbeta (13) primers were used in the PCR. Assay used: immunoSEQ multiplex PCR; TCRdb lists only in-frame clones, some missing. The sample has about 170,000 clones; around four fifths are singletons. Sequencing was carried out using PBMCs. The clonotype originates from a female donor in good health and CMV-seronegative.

The chain's CDR3 is CASSVGGTGAYEQYF. The CDR3 DNA reads as TGTGCCAGCAGCGTAGGAGGGACAGGGGCCTACGAGCAGTACTTC. The V call is TRBV9, the J call TRBJ2-7; TRBD1 agrees at 10 bases. The CDR3 is made up of 15 amino acids. Germline-derived CDR1 and CDR2 are SGDLS and YYNGEE. The V and J ends lost 0 bases and 2 bases, in that order; junction bases with no gene match: 2.